The rows below give T cell receptor beta chains drawn from one sample of a study of blood T cell repertoires in COVID-19. Sequencing was performed with immunoSEQ multiplex PCR; in TCRdb, only in-frame clones are kept and a portion is missing. The sample records 250,000 to 300,000 clones, 81% being singletons. Material for sequencing was peripheral blood. These receptors all stem from a woman in her sixties with active or convalescent COVID-19. Each CDR3 is given with its conserved first and last residue. A D gene is named only where the DNA matches it firmly. Not every row has a clone size; where given, it reads once, few, many or a size class.

>TRBV7-8|.|.|TRBJ2-7
TGTGCCAGCAGCTTACCGGGGAGATACGAGCAGTACTTC
CASSLPGRYEQYF
>TRBV4-3|TRBD1|.|TRBJ1-1
TGCGCCAGCAGCCGGGACAGGGGGCTCACTGAAGCTTTCTTT
CASSRDRGLTEAFF
>TRBV6-5|TRBD1|.|TRBJ1-1
TGTGCCAGCACCCAGGGACAGCATATCGAAGCTTTCTTT
CASTQGQHIEAFF
>TRBV29-1|TRBD1|.|TRBJ2-7
TGCAGCGTTGAAGATGGGACAGGGGGTACCTACGAGCAGTACTTC
CSVEDGTGGTYEQYF
>TRBV4-2|TRBD2|few|TRBJ2-7
TGTGCCAGCAGCCTCGCGGGGGGAACCTACGAGCAGTACTTC
CASSLAGGTYEQYF
>TRBV2|TRBD1|.|TRBJ1-6
TGTGCCAGCAGCTTCGGACAGGGTAATTCACCCCTCCACTTT
CASSFGQGNSPLHF
>TRBV3-1/TRBV3-2|.|.|TRBJ1-6
TGTGCCAGCAGCCATGAGGCTGACTCACCCCTCCACTTT
CASSHEADSPLHF
>TRBV7-2|.|.|TRBJ1-5
TGTGCCAGCAGCCATCAAAATCAGCCCCAGCATTTT
CASSHQNQPQHF
>TRBV5-4|.|.|TRBJ1-4
TGTGCCAGCAGCTTGGCCGGGTCGGTGGAAAAACTGTTTTTT
CASSLAGSVEKLFF
>TRBV10-2|TRBD1|.|TRBJ1-3
TGCGCCAGCAGTGGAGGACAGGGGTCGGGAAACACCATATATTTT
CASSGGQGSGNTIYF
>TRBV7-8|.|.|TRBJ1-1
TGTGCCAGCAGTCGCGGGCAGAACACTGAAGCTTTCTTT
CASSRGQNTEAFF
>TRBV10-2|.|.|TRBJ1-2
TGCGCCAGCAGTCTCTCGACAGAACAGGTCTACACCTTC
CASSLSTEQVYTF
>TRBV3-1/TRBV3-2|.|.|TRBJ2-3
TGTGCCAGTCGGGGGGCGTCGGGGGAGCTTTCTAGTACAGATACGCAGTATTTT
CASRGASGELSSTDTQYF
>TRBV6-2/TRBV6-3|.|.|TRBJ2-4
TGTGCCAGCAGTTACGCAGGGAACATTCAGTACTTC
CASSYAGNIQYF
>TRBV23-1|.|.|TRBJ2-7
TGCGCCAGCAGTCAATCTGAGCGGGCCCGTAGGAACGAGCAGTACTTC
CASSQSERARRNEQYF
>TRBV5-1|TRBD1|.|TRBJ1-3
TGCGCCAGCAGCTTGACAGGGGGATCTGGAAACACCATATATTTT
CASSLTGGSGNTIYF
>TRBV5-1|.|.|TRBJ2-5
TGCGCCAGCAGCTCAGACAACCCGGGGAGGGAGACCCAGTACTTC
CASSSDNPGRETQYF
>TRBV6-1|.|.|TRBJ1-2
TGTGCCAGCAGTGAAGCGGGCAGCAGCTATGGCTACACCTTC
CASSEAGSSYGYTF
>TRBV30|.|.|TRBJ2-1
TGTGCCTGGGGAAGGAGGAATGAGCAGTTCTTC
CAWGRRNEQFF
>TRBV28|.|.|TRBJ2-5
TGTGCCAGCAGTTTCCTCCAAGAGACCCAGTACTTC
CASSFLQETQYF
>TRBV6-5|TRBD2|.|TRBJ2-1
TGTGCCAGCAGTTTCCAACTAGCGGGGGGGCCTTTCGAGCAGTTCTTC
CASSFQLAGGPFEQFF
>TRBV7-3|TRBD2|.|TRBJ2-3
TGTGCCAGCAGCTTAACTCCCTCCAGCGGGGGCGACACAGATACGCAGTATTTT
CASSLTPSSGGDTDTQYF
>TRBV20-1|TRBD1|.|TRBJ2-5
TGCAGACCCGGCAGGGGGGAGACCCAGTACTTC
CRPGRGETQYF
>TRBV19|.|.|TRBJ1-1
TGTGCCAGTAGTCATCCCCGGGGGGCCGGCACTGAAGCTTTCTTT
CASSHPRGAGTEAFF
>TRBV9|.|.|TRBJ2-2
TGTGCCAGCAGCGTCGGGTACGGGGAGCTGTTTTTT
CASSVGYGELFF
>TRBV6-4|TRBD1|once|TRBJ1-2
TGTGCCAGCAGTGACGGACAGGGGGCGATTGGCTACACCTTC
CASSDGQGAIGYTF
>TRBV7-2|TRBD1|.|TRBJ1-4
TGTGCCAGCAGCCAAGAGACAGGGGATTGGGGTGAAAAACTGTTTTTT
CASSQETGDWGEKLFF